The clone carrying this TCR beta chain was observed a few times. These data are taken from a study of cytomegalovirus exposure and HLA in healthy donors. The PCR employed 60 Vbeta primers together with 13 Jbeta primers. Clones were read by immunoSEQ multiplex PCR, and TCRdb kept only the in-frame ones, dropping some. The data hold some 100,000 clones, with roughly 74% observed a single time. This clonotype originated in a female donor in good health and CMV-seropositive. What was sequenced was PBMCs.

The CDR3 protein is CASSLVVEEQYF. The CDR3 DNA follows: TGTGCCAGCAGCTTAGTCGTAGAGGAGCAGTACTTC. The V gene is TRBV7-2, the J gene TRBJ2-7; D gene unclear. The CDR3 covers 12 residues. Germline CDR1 is SGHTA and CDR2 is FQGNSA. V gave up 1 base and J gave up 7 bases, with 8 bases separating them.